Below are 26 T cell receptor beta chains sequenced from a single sample in a study of T-cell memory formation after mild COVID-19. Each CDR3 protein is one row after TCRdb ran MiXCR on the 5' RACE reads. The sample records 100,000 to 120,000 distinct CDR3 sequences, about 18% being singletons. The sequenced sample was PBMCs or a T cell subset sorted from them (not recorded which). Source of these receptors: a man aged 18 to 35 who had mild COVID-19 (a few samples of this study predate the infection). Cell type and time point are not known.

The V and J genes are TRBV6-6 and TRBJ1-5; D uncertain. Germline V gene data show CDR1 as MNHNY and CDR2 as SVGAGI (reference sequence). This CDR3 region has 16 residues. With 0 bases removed from V and 5 bases from J, the gap between germline ends came to 14 bases. The chain's CDR3 is CASSYSKGNGHQPQHF. The CDR3 DNA sequence: TGTGCCAGCAGTTACTCGAAAGGGAACGGTCATCAGCCCCAGCATTTT.

This clonotype was seen a few times. The chain uses TRBV7-2 and TRBJ2-1, with 7 nucleotides matching TRBD2. Germline assignment: CDR1 SGHTA and CDR2 FQGNSA. The CDR3 loop spans 15 amino acids. V dropped 2 bases and J dropped 4; count of bases not matched to a gene: 5. This CDR3 reads CASSLRPGGYNEQFF. The CDR3, as DNA: TGTGCCAGCAGCTTACGCCCCGGGGGGTACAATGAGCAGTTCTTC.

There are many counts of this clonotype. The genes are TRBV11-2 and TRBJ2-2, with D possibly TRBD2 on 5 matching bases. Germline V lookup: CDR1 SGHAT, CDR2 FQNNGV. The V end lost 2 bases, the J end lost 7 bases, and 14 bases lay between the germline ends. This CDR3 is 15 amino acids long. The CDR3 is CASSLIASRGGELFF. In DNA form, the CDR3 reads TGTGCCAGCAGCTTAATTGCCTCTCGGGGCGGGGAGCTGTTTTTT.

Only a few counts were recorded for this clonotype. The CDR3 DNA reads TGCAGTGCCAGCGGGGCCGGGACAGATACGCAGTATTTT. Protein product: CSASGAGTDTQYF. The chain has TRBV20-1 and TRBJ2-3, with 7 bases aligning to TRBD2. Trimming at V came to 6 bases and at J to 3 bases, leaving 6 bases not matched to a gene. CDR1 is DFQATT, CDR2 SNEGSKA, per germline (reference sequence). This CDR3 region has 13 residues.

This clonotype was picked up a small number of times. CDR3 amino acids: CSARVSETQYF. In DNA form, the CDR3 reads TGCAGTGCTAGAGTTTCAGAGACCCAGTACTTC. This chain uses TRBV20-1 with TRBJ2-5, with D unclear. Germline-derived CDR1 and CDR2 are DFQATT and SNEGSKA (reference sequence). The CDR3 is made up of 11 amino acids. With 1 base removed from V and 4 bases from J, the gap between germline ends came to 4 bases.

The chain links TRBV7-8 to TRBJ2-7, with D possibly being TRBD1 (5 bases). The germline V gene has CDR1 SGHVS and CDR2 FQNEAQ. V dropped 1 base and J dropped 7 bases, with 11 bases sitting between them. This CDR3 has 13 residues. The CDR3 sequence: CASSLDRGAEQYV. Written as DNA, the CDR3 is TGTGCCAGCAGCTTAGATAGGGGTGCGGAGCAGTACGTC.

The gene calls are TRBV5-1 and TRBJ2-1; either TRBD1 or TRBD2 may fit D (6 bases each). The CDR3 consists of 14 residues. Deletions cut 7 bases from V and 4 bases from J, with 15 bases between. The germline gives CDR1 SGHRS, CDR2 YFSETQ. The CDR3 sequence is CASAPGATYNEQFF. The CDR3 nucleotides are TGCGCCAGCGCGCCGGGGGCGACTTACAATGAGCAGTTCTTC.

With respect to this clonotype: Just one base apart from a much larger clone, this may be a read error. The V gene is TRBV7-7, the J gene TRBJ2-5, with D perhaps TRBD1 or TRBD2 (6 bases each). CDR1 and CDR2 from the germline V gene are SSHAT and FNYEAQ (reference sequence). The CDR3 is 13 amino acids. CDR3 region: CASGLDSSETQYF. The CDR3 nucleotides are TGTGCTAGCGGCCTGGACAGTTCTGAGACCCAGTACTTC.

V and J are TRBV6-5 and TRBJ2-7; D unclear. The CDR3 consists of 14 residues. Germline loops: CDR1 MNHEY, CDR2 SVGAGI. The V gene lost 6 bases and the J gene lost 3 bases, with 15 bases spanning the gap. CDR3 coding DNA: TGTGCCAGCAGGATCTCTGGCTTCCTCTACGAGCAGTACTTC. Protein product: CASRISGFLYEQYF.

This clonotype has just a few counts. This chain joins TRBV5-1 and TRBJ1-1, with D tentatively TRBD1 (6 bases). CDR3 length: 14 residues. Trimming cost V 2 bases and J 1 base, with 9 bases left between them. Germline CDR1 reads SGHRS; CDR2 reads YFSETQ. In DNA, the CDR3 is TGCGCCAGCAGCTTCCGACAGGAGAACACTGAAGCTTTCTTT. Translating gives CASSFRQENTEAFF.

This clonotype appeared many times. At one boundary the junction diverges from the germline segment, which might be a read error. This chain uses TRBV7-7 with TRBJ2-3, with 15 bases identical to TRBD2. Per germline, CDR1 SSHAT and CDR2 FNYEAQ (reference sequence). The CDR3 contains 16 residues. CDR3 in amino acids: CASSYGLAGGKVTQYF. The CDR3 DNA reads TGTGCTAGCAGCTACGGACTAGCGGGGGGGAAAGTTACGCAGTATTTT.

Here the CDR3 DNA reads TGCAGCGTTCGCAGGGGACTCGAGCAGTACTTC. It is translated as CSVRRGLEQYF. This rearrangement joins TRBV29-1 to TRBJ2-7; D possibly matches TRBD1 or TRBD2 (6 bases each). There are 11 residues in the CDR3. CDR1 is SQVTM and CDR2 is ANQGSEA in the germline V gene. V dropped 5 bases and J dropped 6 bases, with 11 bases sitting between them.

The V gene is TRBV3-1, the J gene TRBJ2-1; tentatively, D is TRBD1 (6 bases). The CDR3 is made up of 15 amino acids. CDR1 is LGHDT, CDR2 YNNKEL, per germline (reference sequence). V was pared by 3 bases and J by 5 bases, with 14 bases between. CDR3 sequence reads: CASSQSRGYHNEQFF. Written as DNA, the CDR3 is TGTGCCAGCAGCCAGAGCAGGGGCTACCACAATGAGCAGTTCTTC.

V and J are TRBV6-5 and TRBJ2-3, with TRBD1 as a possible D gene (5 bases). CDR3 length: 14 residues. Germline loops: CDR1 MNHEY, CDR2 SVGAGI. Trimming pared 2 bases from V and 2 bases from J, leaving 8 bases between. CDR3 coding DNA: TGTGCCAGCAGTTACGGACACCCCACAGATACGCAGTATTTT. This translates into CASSYGHPTDTQYF.

The V gene is TRBV19, the J gene TRBJ1-5; D is unresolved. Germline CDR1 LNHDA, CDR2 SQIVND (reference sequence). The CDR3 length is 14 residues. Trimming took 3 bases from V and 5 from J, leaving 11 bases between them. The CDR3 protein is CASSIGSWDQPQHF. The CDR3, as DNA: TGTGCCAGTAGTATTGGGTCGTGGGATCAGCCCCAGCATTTT.

This clonotype has only a few counts. This chain joins TRBV20-1 and TRBJ2-1; D gene unclear. Germline CDR1 reads DFQATT; CDR2 reads SNEGSKA (reference sequence). Deletions cut 0 bases from V and 7 bases from J, with 10 bases between. The CDR3 runs 13 residues. The CDR3 DNA reads TGCAGTGCTAGAGATTTGGCAGGAAATGAGCAGTTCTTC. It codes for CSARDLAGNEQFF.

This chain joins TRBV7-2 and TRBJ2-1, with D uncertain. Germline CDR1 SGHTA, CDR2 FQGNSA. The CDR3 has 11 residues. Deletions cut 4 bases from V and 10 bases from J, with 8 bases between. In DNA form, the CDR3 reads TGTGCCAGCAGCTACGATATCGAGCAGTTCTTC. It encodes CASSYDIEQFF.

This clonotype occurred once. V and J are TRBV5-1 and TRBJ2-4; 7 bases match TRBD1. The germline gives CDR1 SGHRS, CDR2 YFSETQ. This CDR3 has 16 residues. The J segment lost 0 bases and the V segment lost 4 bases, leaving 7 bases of the junction unmatched. The CDR3 sequence is CASSERQGLAKNIQYF. The CDR3 DNA reads as TGCGCCAGCAGCGAGAGACAGGGCTTAGCCAAAAACATTCAGTACTTC.

This clonotype has only a few counts. This rearrangement joins TRBV20-1 to TRBJ1-2; D may be TRBD1 (5 bases). The CDR3 totals 13 residues. Between the trimmed V and J ends, which lost 5 bases and 5 bases, there was a span of 15 bases. Germline CDR1 and CDR2: DFQATT and SNEGSKA (reference sequence). The CDR3 DNA sequence: TGCAGTGCTCTACAAGACGGGACGTATGGCTACACCTTC. Translated: CSALQDGTYGYTF.

The rearrangement links TRBV20-1 to TRBJ2-5; D may correspond to TRBD1 or TRBD2 (6 bases each). CDR1 is DFQATT and CDR2 is SNEGSKA in the germline V gene (reference sequence). The CDR3 totals 14 residues. Trimming took off 1 base at V and 5 bases at J, with 14 bases between the two ends. As DNA, the CDR3 is TGCAGTGCTAGAGCGGGGGCCGCCGGGGAGACCCAGTACTTC. Translated, it gives CSARAGAAGETQYF.

There are a few counts of this clonotype. The chain carries TRBV10-2 and TRBJ2-3, with D maybe TRBD1 (6 bases). V dropped 2 bases and J dropped 0 bases, with 9 bases sitting between them. Germline V gene lookup returns CDR1 WSHSY and CDR2 SAAADI. The CDR3 is made up of 15 amino acids. The CDR3 region is CASSETGPSTDTQYF. Here the CDR3 DNA reads TGCGCCAGCAGTGAGACAGGGCCTAGCACAGATACGCAGTATTTT.

The chain carries TRBV4-2 and TRBJ2-3; D might be TRBD2 (5 bases). V gave up 0 bases and J gave up 5 bases, with 6 bases separating them. Germline assignment: CDR1 LGHNA and CDR2 YNFKEQ. CDR3 size: 13 residues. CDR3 loop: CASSQDRGDTQYF. DNA for the CDR3: TGTGCCAGCAGCCAAGATCGGGGAGATACGCAGTATTTT.

This clonotype was detected ten times or more. The chain combines TRBV4-2 with TRBJ2-1, with 8 bases matching TRBD1. Germline V gene data show CDR1 as LGHNA and CDR2 as YNFKEQ. V lost 0 bases and J lost 4; bases outside the gene matches: 2. This CDR3 spans 15 amino acids. Here the CDR3 DNA reads TGTGCCAGCAGCCAAGAGACAGGGGATTACAATGAGCAGTTCTTC. Its protein is CASSQETGDYNEQFF.

CDR3 in DNA: TGTGCCAGCAGCGTATATGGGACAGCGGATAGGACTGAAGCTTTCTTT. It specifies CASSVYGTADRTEAFF. This chain connects TRBV9 to TRBJ1-1; the match to TRBD1 covers 7 bases. V gave up 1 base and J gave up 5 bases; unmatched junction bases: 11. CDR3 length equals 16 residues. Germline values: CDR1 SGDLS, CDR2 YYNGEE.

The CDR3 DNA is TGTGCCAGCAGCCAAGGGATTAACCCTACAATAGGGGGTTTTTCAGATACGCAGTATTTT. As protein: CASSQGINPTIGGFSDTQYF. V is TRBV3-1 and J is TRBJ2-3; perhaps TRBD1 as D (6 bases). The CDR3 is 20 residues long. The germline gives CDR1 LGHDT, CDR2 YNNKEL (reference sequence). V lost 1 base, J lost 4 bases, and 27 bases lay in between.

This clonotype was picked up a small number of times. J is TRBJ2-7 and V is TRBV4-3, with TRBD1 matching over 10 bases. The CDR3 consists of 15 residues. The V and J ends lost 4 bases and 3 bases, in that order; junction bases with no gene match: 6. CDR1 LGHNA and CDR2 YSLEER come from the germline V gene. The CDR3 sequence is CASSPRTGGDYEQYF. CDR3 sequence (DNA): TGCGCCAGCAGCCCGCGGACAGGGGGGGACTACGAGCAGTACTTC.